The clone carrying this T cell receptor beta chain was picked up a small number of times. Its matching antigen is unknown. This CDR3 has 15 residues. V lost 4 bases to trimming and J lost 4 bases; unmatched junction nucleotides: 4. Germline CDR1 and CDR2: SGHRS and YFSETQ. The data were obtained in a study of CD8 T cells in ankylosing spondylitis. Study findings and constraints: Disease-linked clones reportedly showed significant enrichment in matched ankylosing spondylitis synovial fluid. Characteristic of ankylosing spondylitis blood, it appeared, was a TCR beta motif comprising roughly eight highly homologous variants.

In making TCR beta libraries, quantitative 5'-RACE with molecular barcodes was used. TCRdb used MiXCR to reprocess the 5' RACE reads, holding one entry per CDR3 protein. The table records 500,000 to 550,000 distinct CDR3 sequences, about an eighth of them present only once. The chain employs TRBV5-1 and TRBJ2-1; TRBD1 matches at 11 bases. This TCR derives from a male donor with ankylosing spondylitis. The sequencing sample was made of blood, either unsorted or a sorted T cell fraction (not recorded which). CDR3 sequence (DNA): TGCGCCAGCAGCCAGGGACAGGGGGTATACAATGAGCAGTTCTTC. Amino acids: CASSQGQGVYNEQFF.